These T cell receptor beta chains were read from a single sample in a study of monozygotic twins with cystic fibrosis. The table came from immunoSEQ multiplex PCR; TCRdb's copy has only in-frame clones and leaves some out. This sample has approximately 20,000 clones, with less than 95% found just once. Sample: blood. These receptors came from a girl aged 2-10 years with cystic fibrosis. The CDR3 runs from the conserved cysteine through the conserved F or W. D genes are given only for firm matches. Rows give clone size only sometimes, using once, few, many, or a class for an expanded clone.

abundance | j_gene | d_gene | v_gene | CDR3nt | CDR3aa
- | TRBJ1-1 | - | TRBV4-3 | TGCGCCAGCAGCCAAGACCCAGCGGACAGGAACACTGAAGCTTTCTTT | CASSQDPADRNTEAFF
- | TRBJ1-4 | - | TRBV21-1 | TGTGCCAGCAGCAAAATGTGGGGACAGACTAATGAAAAACTGTTTTTT | CASSKMWGQTNEKLFF
- | TRBJ1-1 | TRBD1 | TRBV7-9 | TGTGCCAGCAGCGCGGGACAGGAGAACACTGAAGCTTTCTTT | CASSAGQENTEAFF
few | TRBJ1-1 | - | TRBV28 | TGTGCCAGCAGTTTAGGGGGACCCACTGAAGCTTTCTTT | CASSLGGPTEAFF
- | TRBJ2-3 | - | TRBV9 | TGTGCCAGCAGCGCTGACAGGTCGTCAACAGATACGCAGTATTTT | CASSADRSSTDTQYF
few | TRBJ2-1 | TRBD2 | TRBV7-3 | TGTGCCAGCCAGGGCGACTCTAGCGGCCCTTACAATGAGCAGTTCTTC | CASQGDSSGPYNEQFF
once | TRBJ1-2 | - | TRBV7-8 | TGTGCCAGCAGCTTAGGTCGGACTACAATGAACTATGGCTACACCTTC | CASSLGRTTMNYGYTF
- | TRBJ2-7 | - | TRBV1 | TGCACCAGCAGCTCCTGGCAGGAGATCGAGCAGTACTTC | CTSSSWQEIEQYF
- | TRBJ2-3 | TRBD2 | TRBV29-1 | TGCAGCGTTACCTTAGCGGGGGCCGGGGATACGCAGTATTTT | CSVTLAGAGDTQYF
- | TRBJ2-1 | TRBD2 | TRBV5-4 | TGTGCCAGCAGCTTGCCTTTAGCGGGAGGTTCCAAGGAGTTCTTC | CASSLPLAGGSKEFF
- | TRBJ2-7 | - | TRBV6-1 | TGTGCCAGCAGTGAAGGGAACAGGTCTGGCTACGAGCAGTACTTC | CASSEGNRSGYEQYF
- | TRBJ1-3 | - | TRBV7-2 | TGTGCCAGCAGCTTGGGGAGGTCTTACCCAGGAAACACCATATATTTT | CASSLGRSYPGNTIYF
- | TRBJ2-3 | - | TRBV7-6 | TGTGCCAGCAGCTTAGAGGCCGCAGATACGCAGTATTTT | CASSLEAADTQYF
- | TRBJ1-5 | - | TRBV28 | TGTGCCAGCACCCCTCCCCACCAGGGCAAGCCCCAGCATTTT | CASTPPHQGKPQHF
- | TRBJ1-2 | TRBD1 | TRBV15 | TGTGCCACGCAGGGGGAAGGAGGCTACACCTTC | CATQGEGGYTF
few | TRBJ2-3 | - | TRBV30 | TGTGCCTGGAGTGTACTAGCAGCAGATACGCAGTATTTT | CAWSVLAADTQYF
- | TRBJ2-2 | - | TRBV29-1 | TGCAGCGTTGAATTTGGGCGGATTAACACCGGGGAGCTGTTTTTT | CSVEFGRINTGELFF
- | TRBJ1-2 | TRBD1 | TRBV28 | TGTGCCAGCAGTACACGACAGGGTGGAACGGGTCGAGACCCGTTTAACTATGGCTACACCTTC | CASSTRQGGTGRDPFNYGYTF
- | TRBJ1-2 | - | TRBV10-3 | TGTGCCATCAGTGAGTCGAAGGGGACAACCTATGGCTACACCTTC | CAISESKGTTYGYTF
- | TRBJ1-1 | - | TRBV28 | TGTGCCAGCAGTCCCCCCTTGGTGGTTGGGGACACTGAAGCTTTCTTT | CASSPPLVVGDTEAFF
- | TRBJ2-7 | TRBD1 | TRBV7-6 | TGTGCCAGCAGCTTAGTTACTCCGGGACAGGGCTCCTACGAGCAGTACTTC | CASSLVTPGQGSYEQYF
- | TRBJ2-1 | - | TRBV28 | TGTGCCAGCAGAACTCCCGACTTATACAATGAGCAGTTCTTC | CASRTPDLYNEQFF
- | TRBJ2-7 | TRBD1 | TRBV5-5 | TGTGCCAGCAGCCCGGACAGGCGGCTATCTTCCTACGAGCAGTACTTC | CASSPDRRLSSYEQYF
once | TRBJ2-7 | - | TRBV19 | TGTGCCAGTAGTATGTCAGGGTACACAGCTTCGGCTTACGAGCAGTACTTC | CASSMSGYTASAYEQYF